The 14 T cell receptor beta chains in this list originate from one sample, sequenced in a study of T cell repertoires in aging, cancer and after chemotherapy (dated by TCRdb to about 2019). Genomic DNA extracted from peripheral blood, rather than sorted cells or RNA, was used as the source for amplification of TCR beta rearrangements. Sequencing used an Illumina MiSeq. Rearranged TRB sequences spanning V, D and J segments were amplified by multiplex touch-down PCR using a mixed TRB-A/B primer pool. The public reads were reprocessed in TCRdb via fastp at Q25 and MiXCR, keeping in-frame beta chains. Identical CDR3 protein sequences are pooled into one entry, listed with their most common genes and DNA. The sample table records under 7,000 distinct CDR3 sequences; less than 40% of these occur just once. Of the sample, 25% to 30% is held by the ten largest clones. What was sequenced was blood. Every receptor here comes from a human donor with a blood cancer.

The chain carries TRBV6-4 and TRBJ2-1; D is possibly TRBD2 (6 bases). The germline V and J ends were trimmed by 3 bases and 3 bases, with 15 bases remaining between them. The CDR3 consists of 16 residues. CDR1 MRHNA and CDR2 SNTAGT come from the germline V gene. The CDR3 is CASSDIAAENYNEQFF. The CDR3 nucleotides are TGTGCCAGCAGTGATATAGCGGCGGAGAACTACAATGAGCAGTTCTTC.

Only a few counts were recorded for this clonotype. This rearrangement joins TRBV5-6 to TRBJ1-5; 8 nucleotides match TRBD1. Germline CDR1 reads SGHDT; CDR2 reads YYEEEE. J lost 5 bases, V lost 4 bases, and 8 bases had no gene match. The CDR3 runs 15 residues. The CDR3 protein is CASSHWTGSDQPQHF. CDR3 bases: TGTGCCAGCAGCCATTGGACAGGGTCTGATCAGCCCCAGCATTTT.

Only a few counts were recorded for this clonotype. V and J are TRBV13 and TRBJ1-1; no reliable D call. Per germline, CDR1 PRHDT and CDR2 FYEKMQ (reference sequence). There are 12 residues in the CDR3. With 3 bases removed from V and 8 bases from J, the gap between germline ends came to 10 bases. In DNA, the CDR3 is TGTGCCAGCAGCTTCATCCAGACAGAAGCTTTCTTT. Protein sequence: CASSFIQTEAFF. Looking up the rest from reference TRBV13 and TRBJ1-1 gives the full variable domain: AAGVIQSPRHLIKEKRETATLKCYPIPRHDTVYWYQQGPGQDPQFLISFYEKMQSDKGSIPDRFSAQQFSDYHSELNMSSLELGDSALYFCASSFIQTEAFFGQGTRLTVV.

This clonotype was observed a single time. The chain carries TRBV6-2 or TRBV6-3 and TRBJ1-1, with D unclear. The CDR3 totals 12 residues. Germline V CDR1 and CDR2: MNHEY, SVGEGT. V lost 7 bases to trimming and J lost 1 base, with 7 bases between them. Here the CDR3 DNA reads TGTGCCAGCAACAAAAGGAACACTGAAGCTTTCTTT. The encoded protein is CASNKRNTEAFF.

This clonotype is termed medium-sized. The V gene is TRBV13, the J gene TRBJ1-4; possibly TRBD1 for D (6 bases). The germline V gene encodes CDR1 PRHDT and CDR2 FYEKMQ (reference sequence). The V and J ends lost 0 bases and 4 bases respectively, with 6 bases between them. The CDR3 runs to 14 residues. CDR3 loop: CASSLGQGNEKLFF. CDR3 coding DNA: TGTGCCAGCAGCTTAGGACAGGGTAATGAAAAACTGTTTTTT.

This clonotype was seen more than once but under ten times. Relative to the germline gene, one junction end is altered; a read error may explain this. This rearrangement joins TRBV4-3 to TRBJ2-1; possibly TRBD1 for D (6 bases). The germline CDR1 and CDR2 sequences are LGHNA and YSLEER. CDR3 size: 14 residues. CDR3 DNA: TGTGCCAGCAGCCAAACTGGGGGCAGGGATGAGCAGTTCTTC. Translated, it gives CASSQTGGRDEQFF.

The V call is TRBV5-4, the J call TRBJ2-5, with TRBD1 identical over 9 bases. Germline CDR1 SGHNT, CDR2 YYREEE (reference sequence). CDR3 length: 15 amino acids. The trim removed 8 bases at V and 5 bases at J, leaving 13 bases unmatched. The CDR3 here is CARSRLNGTGETQYF. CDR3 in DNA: TGTGCCAGAAGCCGCCTGAATGGGACAGGGGAGACCCAGTACTTC.

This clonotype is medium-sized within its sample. Here the CDR3 DNA reads TGTGCCAGCAGCTTGGGTGTGGGAGGCTCCTATAATTCACCCCTCCACTTT. This gives the protein CASSLGVGGSYNSPLHF. This chain joins TRBV5-4 and TRBJ1-6; no clear D gene. The CDR3 consists of 17 residues. Germline V gives CDR1 SGHNT, CDR2 YYREEE (reference sequence). The V and J ends lost 0 bases and 0 bases respectively, with 10 bases between them. Full variable domain (remainder filled in from reference TRBV5-4 and TRBJ1-6): ETGVTQSPTHLIKTRGQQVTLRCSSQSGHNTVSWYQQALGQGPQFIFQYYREEENGRGNFPPRFSGLQFPNYSSELNVNALELDDSALYLCASSLGVGGSYNSPLHFGNGTRLTVT.

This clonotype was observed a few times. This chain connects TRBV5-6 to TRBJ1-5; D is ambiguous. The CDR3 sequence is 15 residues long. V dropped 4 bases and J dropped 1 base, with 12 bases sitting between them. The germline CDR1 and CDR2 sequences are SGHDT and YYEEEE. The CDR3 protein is CASSLWRTSNQPQHF. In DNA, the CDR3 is TGTGCCAGCAGCCTGTGGCGGACGAGCAATCAGCCCCAGCATTTT.

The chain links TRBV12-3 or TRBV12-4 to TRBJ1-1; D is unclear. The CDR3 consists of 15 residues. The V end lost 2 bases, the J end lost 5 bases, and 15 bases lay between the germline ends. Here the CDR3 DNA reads TGTGCCAGCAGTTTACAACCTAACGTAGGGACTGAAGCTTTCTTT. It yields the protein CASSLQPNVGTEAFF.

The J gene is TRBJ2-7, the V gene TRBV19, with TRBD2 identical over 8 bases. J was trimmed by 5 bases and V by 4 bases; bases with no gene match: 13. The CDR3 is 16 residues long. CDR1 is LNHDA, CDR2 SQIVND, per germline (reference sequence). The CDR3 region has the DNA TGTGCCAGTAGTACCAGCAGGGGCGGGGGGCGGAACGAGCAGTACTTC. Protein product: CASSTSRGGGRNEQYF.

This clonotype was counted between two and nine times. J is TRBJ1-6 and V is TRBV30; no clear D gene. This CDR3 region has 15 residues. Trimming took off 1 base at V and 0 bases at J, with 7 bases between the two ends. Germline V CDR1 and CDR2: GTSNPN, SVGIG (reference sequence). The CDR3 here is CAWSAASSYNSPLHF. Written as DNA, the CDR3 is TGTGCCTGGAGTGCCGCAAGCTCCTATAATTCACCCCTCCACTTT. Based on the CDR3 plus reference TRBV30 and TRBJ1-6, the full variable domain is SQTIHQWPATLVQPVGSPLSLECTVEGTSNPNLYWYRQAAGRGLQLLFYSVGIGQISSEVPQNLSASRPQDRQFILSSKKLLLSDSGFYLCAWSAASSYNSPLHFGNGTRLTVT.

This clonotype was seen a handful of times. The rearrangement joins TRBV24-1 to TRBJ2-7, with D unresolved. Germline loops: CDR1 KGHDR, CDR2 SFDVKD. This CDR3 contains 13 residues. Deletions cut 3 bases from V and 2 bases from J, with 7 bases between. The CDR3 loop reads CATSDNMAYEQYF. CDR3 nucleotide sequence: TGTGCCACCAGTGATAACATGGCCTACGAGCAGTACTTC.

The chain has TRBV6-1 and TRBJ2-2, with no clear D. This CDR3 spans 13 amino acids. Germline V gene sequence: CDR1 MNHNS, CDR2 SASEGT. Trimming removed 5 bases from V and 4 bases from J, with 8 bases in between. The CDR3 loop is CASSPPSTGELFF. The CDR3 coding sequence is TGTGCCAGCAGTCCCCCTTCCACCGGGGAGCTGTTTTTT.